This T cell receptor beta chain was obtained from a study of T cells in Graves' hyperthyroidism and ophthalmopathy. Study-wide results and limits: Most thyroid clonotypes expanded above 0.001 appeared in blood too. In simple terms, a model built on 13 V-J features told ophthalmopathy apart from stable hyperthyroidism.

It was RNA transcripts that yielded the amplified TCR beta CDR3 regions. Using the HTBI primer set, a first-round RT-PCR was run on the TCR CDR3. TCRdb re-analysed the multiplex PCR reads in MiXCR, keeping a single row per CDR3 protein. In the table there are 250,000 to 400,000 distinct CDR3 sequences, around 13% of which are singletons. Ten or more counts support this clonotype. What it binds is unknown. The length of the CDR3 is 13 residues. Germline-derived CDR1 and CDR2 are MDHEN and SYDVKM. Deletions cut 7 bases from V and 0 bases from J, with 6 bases between. The source is a middle-aged woman with Graves' ophthalmopathy. The chain uses TRBV28 and TRBJ2-2; TRBD1 is a possible D gene (5 bases). Source material: blood. The CDR3 is CASTQANTGELFF. CDR3 DNA sequence: TGTGCCAGCACACAGGCGAACACCGGGGAGCTGTTTTTT.